The source of this TCR beta chain is a study of low-dose radiotherapy and immunotherapy resistance in tumors. The CDR3 totals 16 residues. Germline values: CDR1 SGHRS, CDR2 YFSETQ. The ends lost 8 bases at V and 3 bases at J; junction bases unmatched: 10. Alpha- and beta-chain coverage of first-strand cDNA came from TRAV- and TRBV-specific primers. It was with a constant-region primer and a V-primer adapter that TCRs were amplified over approximately 18 PCR cycles. TCRdb used MiXCR to reprocess the reads, holding one entry per CDR3 protein. The table includes 40,000 or so distinct CDR3 sequences, 25% to 40% detected once. Time point denoted: before trial treatment. Treatment of the donors consisted of nivolumab and ipilimumab (plus aspirin, low-dose cyclophosphamide and low-dose radiotherapy). Patients who could take part had advanced solid tumors with no tumor-infiltrating lymphocytes.

This sequence originates from a male donor with gallbladder cancer. The starting material was PBMCs, obtained before treatment. This chain uses TRBV5-1 with TRBJ2-7, with 14 bases fitting TRBD2. The CDR3 region has the DNA TGCGCCAGGAGCCCGGGGGGGACTAGCGGGAGCTACGAGCAGTACTTC. Translation gives CARSPGGTSGSYEQYF.